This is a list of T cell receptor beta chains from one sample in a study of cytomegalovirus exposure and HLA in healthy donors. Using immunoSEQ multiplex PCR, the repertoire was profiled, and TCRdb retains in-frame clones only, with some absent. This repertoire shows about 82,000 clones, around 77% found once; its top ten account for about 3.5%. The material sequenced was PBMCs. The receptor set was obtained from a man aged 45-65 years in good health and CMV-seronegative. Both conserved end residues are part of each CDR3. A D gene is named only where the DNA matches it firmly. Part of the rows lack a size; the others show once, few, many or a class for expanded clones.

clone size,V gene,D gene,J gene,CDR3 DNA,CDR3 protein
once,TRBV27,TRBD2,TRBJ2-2,TGTGCCAGCAGTGAGGGCGGGGGGAGCACCGGGGAGCTGTTTTTT,CASSEGGGSTGELFF
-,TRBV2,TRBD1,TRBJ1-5,TGTGCCAGCAGTGTTACAACAGGGGCGGGCAATCAGCCCCAGCATTTT,CASSVTTGAGNQPQHF
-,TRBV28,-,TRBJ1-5,TGTGCCAGCTCTCGGGGGGGGATAGGTCGCAATCAGCCCCAGCATTTT,CASSRGGIGRNQPQHF
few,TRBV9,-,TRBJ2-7,TGTGCCAGCAGCGTAGGGCCGTCTCCCAACTACGAGCAGTACTTC,CASSVGPSPNYEQYF
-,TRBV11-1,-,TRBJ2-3,TGTGCCAGCAGCTCCCGGACAGAAGATACGCAGTATTTT,CASSSRTEDTQYF
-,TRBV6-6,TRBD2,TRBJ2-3,TGTGCCAGCAGCCCGCGGGGGATAGGAGATACGCAGTATTTT,CASSPRGIGDTQYF
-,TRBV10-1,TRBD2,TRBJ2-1,TGCGCCAGCAGTGAGACCCCGACTAGCGGGGGAATCTACAATGAGCAGTTCTTC,CASSETPTSGGIYNEQFF
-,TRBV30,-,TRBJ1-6,TGTGCCTGGAGTGTATTGACAGGCAATTCACCCCTCCACTTT,CAWSVLTGNSPLHF
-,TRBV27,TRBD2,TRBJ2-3,TGTGCCAGCAGTTTCGGCGGGGGGGCCGGGGCAGATACGCAGTATTTT,CASSFGGGAGADTQYF
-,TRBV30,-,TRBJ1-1,TGTGCCTGGAGAGATCCGGGGAGGTCGACTGAAGCTTTCTTT,CAWRDPGRSTEAFF
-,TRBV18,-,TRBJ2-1,TGTGCCAGCTCTAAGGGGGGGGCAAATGAGCAGTTCTTC,CASSKGGANEQFF
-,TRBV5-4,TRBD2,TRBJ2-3,TGTGCCAGCAGCCCCCCCGGCGGGGGGTACACAGATACGCAGTATTTT,CASSPPGGGYTDTQYF
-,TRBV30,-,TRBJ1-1,TGTGCCTGGAGGAAGAGGTCTGAAGCTTTCTTT,CAWRKRSEAFF
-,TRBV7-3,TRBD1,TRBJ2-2,TGTGCCAGCAGCTCCACCGGGACAGGGAGAACCGGGGAGCTGTTTTTT,CASSSTGTGRTGELFF
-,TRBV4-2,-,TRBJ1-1,TGTGCCAGCAGCCAAGAGGGGGGGTCGCAAGCTTTCTTT,CASSQEGGSQAFF
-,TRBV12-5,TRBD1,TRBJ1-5,TGTGCTAGTGGTTTGGGACAGGGGAATCAGCCCCAGCATTTT,CASGLGQGNQPQHF
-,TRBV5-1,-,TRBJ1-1,TGCGCCAGCAGCTCGGGGGGATTGTTGAACACTGAAGCTTTCTTT,CASSSGGLLNTEAFF
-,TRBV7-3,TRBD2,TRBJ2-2,TGTGCCAGCAGCCCAGCTGGACTAGCGGGGACACCGACCGGGGAGCTGTTTTTT,CASSPAGLAGTPTGELFF
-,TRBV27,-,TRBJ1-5,TGTGCCAGCAGTCGGACAGAAAATCAGCCCCAGCATTTT,CASSRTENQPQHF
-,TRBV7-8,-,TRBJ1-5,TGTGCCAGCACCACTAACCTGCGGGCAGGGGATAGCAATCAGCCCCAGCATTTT,CASTTNLRAGDSNQPQHF
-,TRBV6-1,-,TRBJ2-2,TGTGCCAGCAGTGAACATTTGTCCGGGGAGCTGTTTTTT,CASSEHLSGELFF
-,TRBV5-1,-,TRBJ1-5,TGCGCCAGCAGCTTGGGGGGGGATATTCAGCCCCAGCATTTT,CASSLGGDIQPQHF
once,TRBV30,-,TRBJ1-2,TGTGCCTGGAAAGGGGCCCCCACCCTTAACTATGGCTACACCTTC,CAWKGAPTLNYGYTF
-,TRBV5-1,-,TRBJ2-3,TGCGCCAGCAGCGACCGCACGACAGGCACAGATACGCAGTATTTT,CASSDRTTGTDTQYF
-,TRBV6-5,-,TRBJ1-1,TGTGCCAGCCCTGGCAGGCTAGGGGGTAGAGAAGCTTTCTTT,CASPGRLGGREAFF
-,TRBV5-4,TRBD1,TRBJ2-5,TGTGCCAGCTGGACGGGACAGGGGAACGCAGAGACCCAGTACTTC,CASWTGQGNAETQYF
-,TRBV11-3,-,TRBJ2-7,TGTGCCAGCAGCTTAAATGGACAGCCCTACGAGCAGTACTTC,CASSLNGQPYEQYF
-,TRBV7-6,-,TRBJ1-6,TGTGCCAGCAGCACAGCCTTACAGGGATCTAGCAATTCACCCCTCCACTTT,CASSTALQGSSNSPLHF
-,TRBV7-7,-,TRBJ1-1,TGTGCTAGCAGTCCGAGGGAGGGCACTGAAGCTTTCTTT,CASSPREGTEAFF
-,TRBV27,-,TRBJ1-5,TGTGCCAGCAGTTTACGGGGGAGCAATCAGCCCCAGCATTTT,CASSLRGSNQPQHF
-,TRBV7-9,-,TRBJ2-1,TGTGCCAGCAGCTTAGAGGCTAGACCTAATGAGCAGTTCTTC,CASSLEARPNEQFF
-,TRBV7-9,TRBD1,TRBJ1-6,TGTGCCAGCAGCTTAGGGACAGGGGCTAATTCACCCCTCCACTTT,CASSLGTGANSPLHF
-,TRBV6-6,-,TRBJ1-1,TGTGCCAGCAGTTACTCGCGCTCTGAAGCTTTCTTT,CASSYSRSEAFF
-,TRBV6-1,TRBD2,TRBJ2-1,TGTGCCAGCAGTGAAAGGAGCGGGGTACACAATGAGCAGTTCTTC,CASSERSGVHNEQFF
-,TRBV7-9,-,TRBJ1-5,TGTGCCAGCAGCAGGGACTTCGGACCCAATCAGCCCCAGCATTTT,CASSRDFGPNQPQHF
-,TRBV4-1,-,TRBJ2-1,TGCGCCAGCAGCCAAGATCCAGGGCAGGCGAATGAGCAGTTCTTC,CASSQDPGQANEQFF
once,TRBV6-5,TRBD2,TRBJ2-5,TGTGCCAGCAGTCGCGGACTAGTGGGTTATGGGACCCAGTACTTC,CASSRGLVGYGTQYF
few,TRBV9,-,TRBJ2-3,TGTGCCAGCACCCTCGACAGCTTTAGCACAGATACGCAGTATTTT,CASTLDSFSTDTQYF
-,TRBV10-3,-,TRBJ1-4,TGTGCCATCAGTGACCCGACAGGAGATCGTGAAAAACTGTTTTTT,CAISDPTGDREKLFF
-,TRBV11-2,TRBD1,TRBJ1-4,TGTGCCAGCAGTCGAACAGGGGCCAATGAAAAACTGTTTTTT,CASSRTGANEKLFF
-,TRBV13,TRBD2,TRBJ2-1,TGTGCCAGCAGCTTCCCCCTGACTAGCAAAAATGAGCAGTTCTTC,CASSFPLTSKNEQFF
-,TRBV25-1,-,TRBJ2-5,TGTGCCAGCAGTGAATATCAGGGTCAAGAGACCCAGTACTTC,CASSEYQGQETQYF
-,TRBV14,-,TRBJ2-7,TGTGCCAGCAACCTCCTGGGGCCCTCCTACGAGCAGTACTTC,CASNLLGPSYEQYF
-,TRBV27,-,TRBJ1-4,TGTGCCAGCAGCATGGACAGACCCTCAACTAATGAAAAACTGTTTTTT,CASSMDRPSTNEKLFF
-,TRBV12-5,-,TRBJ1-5,TGTGCTAGTGCTCTCGAGGGAGCGGATCAGCCCCAGCATTTT,CASALEGADQPQHF
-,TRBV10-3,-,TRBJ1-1,TGTGCCATCAGTGAGATACAGGCTACTGAAGCTTTCTTT,CAISEIQATEAFF
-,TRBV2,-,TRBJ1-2,TGTGCCAGCAGTGTGGGCTATAACTATGGCTACACCTTC,CASSVGYNYGYTF
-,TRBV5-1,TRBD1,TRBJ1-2,TGCGCCAGCAGCCAGGACAGGGCGCAGAGGGGCTACACCTTC,CASSQDRAQRGYTF
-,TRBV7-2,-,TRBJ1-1,TGTGCCAGCAGCCCCATCCAGGCCGAAGCTTTCTTT,CASSPIQAEAFF
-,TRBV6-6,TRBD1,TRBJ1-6,TGTGCCAGCAGTGGACAGGGGGATTCACCCCTCCACTTT,CASSGQGDSPLHF